A selection of T cell receptor beta chains follows, all from one sample in a study of spatial heterogeneity in lung cancer. TCRdb re-analysed the 5' RACE reads in MiXCR, keeping a single row per CDR3 protein. Here the sample spans approximately 66,000 distinct CDR3 sequences, under 7.5% being singletons. The material sequenced was PBMCs, taken at surgery. All receptors derive from a female donor with early-stage non-small cell lung cancer. Both conserved end residues are part of each CDR3. D genes are given only for firm matches. Clone size is given for some rows only: seen once, a few or many times, or a class if the clone is expanded.

D: -; V: TRBV30; J: TRBJ2-1; size: many; CDR3: CAWSVGGASNEQFF; DNA: TGTGCCTGGAGTGTAGGGGGGGCGAGCAATGAGCAGTTCTTC
D: -; V: TRBV5-1; J: TRBJ1-5; size: many; CDR3: CASSLNGGQPQHF; DNA: TGCGCCAGCAGCTTGAACGGAGGTCAGCCCCAGCATTTT
D: TRBD1; V: TRBV5-4; J: TRBJ1-2; size: -; CDR3: CASSPEGQNYGYTF; DNA: TGTGCCAGCAGCCCGGAGGGACAGAACTATGGCTACACCTTC
D: TRBD2; V: TRBV3-1; J: TRBJ2-3; size: few; CDR3: CASSQDPASGFTDTQYF; DNA: TGTGCCAGCAGCCAAGACCCGGCTAGCGGCTTCACAGATACGCAGTATTTT
D: TRBD1; V: TRBV7-2; J: TRBJ1-4; size: -; CDR3: CASSLASRQGADEKLFF; DNA: TGTGCCAGCAGCTTAGCGAGCCGACAGGGGGCGGATGAAAAACTGTTTTTT
D: -; V: TRBV11-2; J: TRBJ2-2; size: -; CDR3: CASRSRDVPNTGELFF; DNA: TGTGCCAGCAGGTCGAGGGATGTTCCGAACACCGGGGAGCTGTTTTTT
D: -; V: TRBV5-5; J: TRBJ2-7; size: -; CDR3: CASRRALVDDYEQYF; DNA: TGTGCCAGCAGAAGAGCGCTAGTCGACGACTACGAGCAGTACTTC
D: -; V: TRBV5-5; J: TRBJ2-2; size: many; CDR3: CASSPPSARELFF; DNA: TGTGCCAGCAGCCCCCCCTCCGCCAGGGAGCTGTTTTTT
D: TRBD1; V: TRBV28; J: TRBJ2-3; size: many; CDR3: CAGRGRIGTDTQYF; DNA: TGTGCCGGAAGGGGGCGCATTGGCACAGATACGCAGTATTTT
D: TRBD1; V: TRBV20-1; J: TRBJ2-7; size: few; CDR3: CSAEPGTGTYEQYF; DNA: TGCAGTGCCGAACCTGGGACAGGGACCTACGAGCAGTACTTC
D: -; V: TRBV12-3/TRBV12-4; J: TRBJ1-6; size: -; CDR3: CASSLPQGGNSPLHF; DNA: TGTGCCAGCAGTCTACCTCAGGGTGGTAATTCACCCCTCCACTTT
D: -; V: TRBV6-1; J: TRBJ2-3; size: many; CDR3: CASSEVKSEVTDTQYF; DNA: TGTGCCAGCAGTGAAGTTAAGAGCGAGGTCACAGATACGCAGTATTTT
D: -; V: TRBV12-3/TRBV12-4; J: TRBJ1-5; size: -; CDR3: CASSASSNQPQHF; DNA: TGTGCCAGCAGTGCCAGTAGCAATCAGCCCCAGCATTTT
D: TRBD2; V: TRBV3-1; J: TRBJ2-1; size: many; CDR3: CASSRSGEHNEQFF; DNA: TGTGCCAGCAGCCGTAGCGGGGAGCACAATGAGCAGTTCTTC
D: TRBD1; V: TRBV5-6; J: TRBJ1-1; size: many; CDR3: CASSLDRGRMGTEAFF; DNA: TGTGCCAGCAGCTTGGACAGGGGAAGGATGGGGACTGAAGCTTTCTTT
D: -; V: TRBV4-1; J: TRBJ2-1; size: -; CDR3: CASSQESGLLYNEQFF; DNA: TGCGCCAGCAGCCAAGAAAGCGGCCTCTTATACAATGAGCAGTTCTTC
D: TRBD1; V: TRBV12-3/TRBV12-4; J: TRBJ1-6; size: -; CDR3: CASKKTGDNSPLHF; DNA: TGTGCCAGCAAGAAGACAGGGGATAATTCACCCCTCCACTTT
D: -; V: TRBV28; J: TRBJ1-1; size: -; CDR3: CASSLRHSDTEAFF; DNA: TGTGCCAGCAGTTTAAGACACAGCGACACTGAAGCTTTCTTT
D: -; V: TRBV27; J: TRBJ2-7; size: many; CDR3: CASRPAGSYEQYF; DNA: TGTGCCAGCCGGCCAGCGGGCTCCTACGAGCAGTACTTC
D: -; V: TRBV5-1; J: TRBJ1-1; size: -; CDR3: CASTLQGNTEAFF; DNA: TGCGCCAGCACCCTACAGGGGAACACTGAAGCTTTCTTT
D: -; V: TRBV6-1; J: TRBJ1-1; size: many; CDR3: CASSESGGEEAFF; DNA: TGTGCCAGCAGTGAATCGGGGGGCGAGGAAGCTTTCTTT
D: TRBD1; V: TRBV6-5; J: TRBJ2-3; size: few; CDR3: CATRTGGSDTQYF; DNA: TGTGCCACCCGGACAGGGGGCTCAGATACGCAGTATTTT
D: -; V: TRBV27; J: TRBJ2-3; size: many; CDR3: CASSRWGQVVDTQYF; DNA: TGTGCCAGCAGTAGGTGGGGGCAGGTTGTTGATACGCAGTATTTT
D: -; V: TRBV28; J: TRBJ2-1; size: many; CDR3: CASSLDPSSYNEQFF; DNA: TGTGCCAGCAGCCTGGACCCGAGCTCCTACAATGAGCAGTTCTTC
D: TRBD2; V: TRBV7-3; J: TRBJ2-2; size: many; CDR3: CASSGAGNTGELFF; DNA: TGTGCCAGCAGCGGAGCGGGAAACACCGGGGAGCTGTTTTTT
D: -; V: TRBV3-1; J: TRBJ1-6; size: few; CDR3: CASSQEGPGNSPLHF; DNA: TGTGCCAGCAGCCAAGAAGGTCCGGGGAATTCACCCCTCCACTTT
D: -; V: TRBV5-4; J: TRBJ2-7; size: many; CDR3: CASSSGPAGAAYEQYF; DNA: TGTGCCAGCAGCTCGGGACCAGCGGGCGCGGCCTACGAGCAGTACTTC
D: -; V: TRBV5-4; J: TRBJ2-5; size: many; CDR3: CASSLAETQYF; DNA: TGTGCCAGCAGCTTGGCGGAGACCCAGTACTTC
D: -; V: TRBV4-1; J: TRBJ2-1; size: many; CDR3: CASSQGGEQFF; DNA: TGCGCCAGCAGCCAGGGGGGTGAGCAGTTCTTC
D: -; V: TRBV11-3; J: TRBJ1-1; size: many; CDR3: CASSPGRGRANTEAFF; DNA: TGTGCCAGCAGCCCTGGGCGTGGCAGGGCGAACACTGAAGCTTTCTTT
D: -; V: TRBV10-3; J: TRBJ2-3; size: -; CDR3: CAIRPLTTDTQYF; DNA: TGTGCCATCAGACCCCTGACCACAGATACGCAGTATTTT
D: -; V: TRBV20-1; J: TRBJ2-1; size: few; CDR3: CSARRGSMVDNEQFF; DNA: TGCAGTGCTAGGCGAGGGTCAATGGTGGACAATGAGCAGTTCTTC
D: TRBD2; V: TRBV9; J: TRBJ2-3; size: many; CDR3: CASSVAAGGPADTQYF; DNA: TGTGCCAGCAGCGTAGCAGCGGGGGGGCCCGCAGATACGCAGTATTTT
D: TRBD1; V: TRBV12-3/TRBV12-4; J: TRBJ1-1; size: -; CDR3: CASIPTGVNTEAFF; DNA: TGTGCCAGCATCCCGACAGGGGTGAACACTGAAGCTTTCTTT
D: -; V: TRBV25-1; J: TRBJ2-2; size: many; CDR3: CASSVTDGPRRELFF; DNA: TGTGCCAGCAGTGTGACGGATGGACCGAGACGGGAGCTGTTTTTT
D: -; V: TRBV20-1; J: TRBJ2-5; size: few; CDR3: CSGIRRSGIQETQYF; DNA: TGCAGTGGCATCCGACGTTCCGGGATCCAAGAGACCCAGTACTTC
D: -; V: TRBV6-5; J: TRBJ1-2; size: many; CDR3: CASNSRWGYGYTF; DNA: TGTGCCAGCAATTCACGGTGGGGCTATGGCTACACCTTC
D: -; V: TRBV7-8; J: TRBJ2-3; size: many; CDR3: CASSLAYRARTDTQYF; DNA: TGTGCCAGCAGCTTAGCGTACAGGGCTAGAACAGATACGCAGTATTTT
D: TRBD1; V: TRBV11-1; J: TRBJ1-1; size: many; CDR3: CASSAWDSYTEAFF; DNA: TGTGCCAGCAGCGCCTGGGACAGCTACACTGAAGCTTTCTTT
D: -; V: TRBV9; J: TRBJ1-5; size: many; CDR3: CASSASGLVDQPQHF; DNA: TGTGCCAGCAGCGCGTCGGGGCTCGTCGATCAGCCCCAGCATTTT
D: -; V: TRBV28; J: TRBJ2-7; size: many; CDR3: CASSFIHGSVGEQYF; DNA: TGTGCCAGCAGTTTCATCCATGGGTCTGTGGGCGAGCAGTACTTC
D: TRBD2; V: TRBV9; J: TRBJ2-2; size: many; CDR3: CASSGGTSGNTGELFF; DNA: TGTGCCAGCAGCGGGGGGACTAGCGGTAACACCGGGGAGCTGTTTTTT
D: -; V: TRBV5-6; J: TRBJ1-2; size: many; CDR3: CASSLELNYGYTF; DNA: TGTGCCAGCAGCTTGGAGCTAAACTATGGCTACACCTTC
D: TRBD2; V: TRBV7-3; J: TRBJ2-1; size: -; CDR3: CASTPSGSVNEQFF; DNA: TGTGCCAGCACCCCTAGCGGGAGTGTAAATGAGCAGTTCTTC
D: -; V: TRBV7-9; J: TRBJ1-1; size: few; CDR3: CASSLSGGTEAFF; DNA: TGTGCCAGCAGCTTATCCGGCGGCACTGAAGCTTTCTTT
D: -; V: TRBV5-1; J: TRBJ1-1; size: -; CDR3: CASSLEQGSTEAFF; DNA: TGCGCCAGCAGCTTGGAGCAGGGGTCCACTGAAGCTTTCTTT
D: TRBD2; V: TRBV27; J: TRBJ2-2; size: many; CDR3: CASSRWGEGLNTGELFF; DNA: TGTGCCAGCAGTCGATGGGGGGAGGGCCTAAACACCGGGGAGCTGTTTTTT
D: -; V: TRBV5-1; J: TRBJ2-1; size: few; CDR3: CASSLEGASSYNEQFF; DNA: TGCGCCAGCAGCTTGGAAGGCGCGAGCTCCTACAATGAGCAGTTCTTC
D: -; V: TRBV12-3/TRBV12-4; J: TRBJ2-2; size: many; CDR3: CASRDSTGELFF; DNA: TGTGCCAGCAGGGATTCGACCGGGGAGCTGTTTTTT
D: TRBD1; V: TRBV15; J: TRBJ1-4; size: -; CDR3: CATSRGRGRDEKLFF; DNA: TGTGCCACCAGCAGAGGCAGGGGGCGTGATGAAAAACTGTTTTTT
D: TRBD2; V: TRBV20-1; J: TRBJ2-3; size: many; CDR3: CSAGIAGAGDTQYF; DNA: TGCAGTGCTGGTATAGCGGGGGCGGGAGATACGCAGTATTTT
D: TRBD1; V: TRBV28; J: TRBJ2-4; size: -; CDR3: CASSLGQEVNIQYF; DNA: TGTGCCAGCAGTTTGGGACAGGAGGTAAACATTCAGTACTTC
D: -; V: TRBV7-8; J: TRBJ2-2; size: many; CDR3: CASSLGAGELFF; DNA: TGTGCCAGCAGCTTAGGAGCCGGGGAGCTGTTTTTT